Presented here are 19 T cell receptor beta chains from one specimen sequenced in a study of T-cell memory formation after mild COVID-19. TCRdb re-called the 5' RACE reads with MiXCR, one entry per CDR3 protein. The table shows about 130,000 distinct CDR3 sequences, with more than 15% occurring only once. Sequencing was done on a sample of PBMCs or a T cell subset sorted from them (not recorded which). These receptor sequences come from an adult woman who had mild COVID-19 (a few samples of this study predate the infection). Cell type and time point are not known.

This clonotype was counted ten times or more. This rearrangement joins TRBV5-6 to TRBJ2-1; the D gene is possibly TRBD1 (6 bases). This CDR3 has 13 residues. The V gene's germline CDR1 is SGHDT and CDR2 YYEEEE. V was cut by 0 bases and J by 7 bases, with 8 bases left in between. CDR3 region: CASSLVGGNEQFF. Written as DNA, the CDR3 is TGTGCCAGCAGCTTGGTAGGGGGAAATGAGCAGTTCTTC.

This clonotype has at least ten counts. This sequence joins TRBV11-2 and TRBJ2-3, with D unresolved. V lost 5 bases and J lost 0, with 15 bases in between. The CDR3 is 16 residues long. In germline, CDR1 is SGHAT, CDR2 FQNNGV. This CDR3 reads CASSPPGSGSTDTQYF. The CDR3 nucleotides are TGTGCCAGCAGCCCACCTGGTTCAGGAAGCACAGATACGCAGTATTTT.

The chain carries TRBV5-6 and TRBJ2-1; maybe TRBD2 (6 bases). The germline V gene has CDR1 SGHDT and CDR2 YYEEEE. The CDR3 loop spans 13 amino acids. Trimming shortened V by 4 bases and J by 8 bases, and 13 bases separated the two germline ends. The CDR3 loop is CASSRGSSDEQFF. For the CDR3, the DNA is TGTGCCAGCAGCCGGGGATCTAGCGATGAGCAGTTCTTC.

The chain has TRBV19 and TRBJ1-2, with 9 bases that match TRBD1. Germline-derived CDR1 and CDR2 are LNHDA and SQIVND (reference sequence). This CDR3 contains 14 residues. Trimming cost V 5 bases and J 3 bases; bases outside gene matches: 4. CDR3 region: CASSYRGRDYGYTF. The CDR3 region has the DNA TGTGCCAGTAGTTACAGGGGGCGCGACTATGGCTACACCTTC.

This clonotype appeared many times. The V and J genes are TRBV2 and TRBJ2-7; no clear D. Trimming removed 4 bases from V and 6 bases from J, with 7 bases in between. The germline CDR1 and CDR2 sequences are SNHLY and FYNNEI. This CDR3 spans 11 amino acids. The CDR3 nucleotides are TGTGCCAGCAGTGTAAGAAGCGAGCAGTACTTC. This translates into CASSVRSEQYF.

In this sample, this clonotype turned up a few times. J is TRBJ2-1 and V is TRBV27, with 13 nucleotides matching TRBD2. CDR1 and CDR2 from the germline V gene are MNHEY and SMNVEV (reference sequence). With 7 bases clipped from V and 8 bases from J, the junction kept 8 bases outside the gene matches. This CDR3 contains 15 residues. For the CDR3, the DNA is TGTGCCAGCACCCCAGGACTAGCGGGAGTGTATGAGCAGTTCTTC. Protein sequence: CASTPGLAGVYEQFF.

This clonotype came up a few times. The rearrangement uses TRBV24-1 and TRBJ2-1, with unresolved D. The CDR3 has 16 amino acids. Germline V gene lookup returns CDR1 KGHDR and CDR2 SFDVKD. The V and J ends lost 3 bases and 0 bases respectively, with 11 bases between them. CDR3 protein: CATSDTGLSSYNEQFF. Here the CDR3 DNA reads TGTGCCACCAGTGATACCGGGCTGAGCTCCTACAATGAGCAGTTCTTC.

This clonotype was counted ten times or more. The CDR3, as DNA: TGTGCCAGCAGCTTAGCGCCCGGGACCTACCAAGAGACCCAGTACTTC. Its translation: CASSLAPGTYQETQYF. This chain connects TRBV7-9 to TRBJ2-5; D possibly matches TRBD1 or TRBD2 (5 bases each). The CDR3 is made up of 16 amino acids. Trimming cost V 0 bases and J 0 bases, with 11 bases left between them. Germline loops: CDR1 SEHNR, CDR2 FQNEAQ (reference sequence).

This chain connects TRBV6-2 or TRBV6-3 to TRBJ1-5; possible D gene TRBD1, 5 bases. The CDR3 sequence is 13 residues long. Deletions cut 8 bases from V and 9 bases from J, with 17 bases between. The germline CDR1 and CDR2 sequences are MNHEY and SVGEGT. The CDR3 DNA sequence: TGTGCCAGCCGGGAGACAGTCTTAGGGCCCCAGCATTTT. Its protein product is CASRETVLGPQHF.

This sequence joins TRBV6-5 and TRBJ1-5; D gene unclear. The V end was cut by 0 bases, the J end by 6 bases, with 6 bases between. The CDR3 length is 13 residues. Per the germline V gene, CDR1 is MNHEY and CDR2 is SVGAGI. CDR3: CASSYSLSQPQHF. Here the CDR3 DNA reads TGTGCCAGCAGTTACTCGTTGAGTCAGCCCCAGCATTTT.

The chain employs TRBV30 and TRBJ1-2; D is uncertain. This CDR3 has 11 amino acids. Germline V gene data show CDR1 as GTSNPN and CDR2 as SVGIG (reference sequence). Trimming left V 1 base short and J 8 bases short, with 8 bases between. CDR3 region: CAWSGYLGYTF. In nucleotides, the CDR3 is TGTGCCTGGAGTGGTTATTTGGGCTACACCTTC.

This clonotype has only a few counts. J is TRBJ1-1 and V is TRBV20-1; TRBD1 is a possible D gene (5 bases). V lost 5 bases to trimming and J lost 3 bases, with 10 bases between them. CDR3 length: 12 amino acids. CDR1 is DFQATT and CDR2 is SNEGSKA in the germline V gene (reference sequence). In nucleotides, the CDR3 is TGCAGTGCTGGAGGGGATGACACTGAAGCTTTCTTT. It codes for CSAGGDDTEAFF.

A few counts support this clonotype. The chain combines TRBV5-1 with TRBJ2-6; D is unresolved. Germline assignment: CDR1 SGHRS and CDR2 YFSETQ. The CDR3 runs 16 residues. V lost 1 base and J lost 1, with 9 bases in between. The CDR3 here is CASSLIGPSGANVLTF. In nucleotides, the CDR3 is TGCGCCAGCAGCTTGATTGGGCCTTCTGGGGCCAACGTCCTGACTTTC.

This clonotype turned up a few times. The rearrangement uses TRBV11-3 and TRBJ2-3; D is undetermined. The V gene's germline CDR1 is SGHNT and CDR2 YENEEA. The CDR3 is made up of 14 amino acids. Trimming shortened V by 3 bases and J by 8 bases, and 15 bases separated the two germline ends. CDR3 sequence reads: CASSLGRGGATQYF. CDR3 nucleotides: TGTGCCAGCAGCTTGGGCAGAGGCGGAGCTACGCAGTATTTT.

This rearrangement joins TRBV19 to TRBJ2-7, with TRBD2 identical over 11 bases. The CDR3 is made up of 14 amino acids. CDR1 is LNHDA, CDR2 SQIVND, per germline (reference sequence). The V and J ends lost 2 bases and 6 bases, in that order; junction bases with no gene match: 3. CDR3 region: CASSIPLAGAEQYF. The CDR3 nucleotides are TGTGCCAGTAGTATACCACTAGCGGGAGCCGAGCAGTACTTC.

The gene calls are TRBV3-1 and TRBJ2-7; the D is unclear. Per germline, CDR1 LGHDT and CDR2 YNNKEL (reference sequence). This CDR3 has 13 residues. V was pared by 2 bases and J by 6 bases, with 11 bases between. CDR3 amino acids: CASSQFGRGEQYF. The CDR3 DNA reads TGTGCCAGCAGCCAATTTGGACGTGGCGAGCAGTACTTC.

Note on this clonotype: One end of the junction is discordant with germline, which a read error may explain. The chain joins TRBV7-7 to TRBJ2-1, with a possible D match to TRBD1 (6 bases). The CDR3 length is 15 residues. The germline V gene has CDR1 SSHAT and CDR2 FNYEAQ (reference sequence). As DNA, the CDR3 is TGTGCTAGCAGCCCAGTAGGGGGTTCCTACAATGAGCAGTTCTTC. This encodes CASSPVGGSYNEQFF. Using reference TRBV7-7 and TRBJ2-1 for the parts outside the CDR3, the full variable domain is GAGVSQSPRYKVTKRGQDVTLRCDPISSHATLYWYQQALGQGPEFLTYFNYEAQPDKSGLPSDRFSAERPEGSISTLTIQRTEQRDSAMYRCASSPVGGSYNEQFFGPGTRLTVL.

This clonotype was recorded many times. The rearrangement links TRBV4-3 to TRBJ2-7; D is unclear. Germline loops: CDR1 LGHNA, CDR2 YSLEER. V was shortened by 0 bases and J by 2 bases, with 11 bases between the two germline ends. The CDR3 is made up of 15 amino acids. CDR3 bases: TGCGCCAGCAGCCAAGATGCCGTCAGCGCCTACGAGCAGTACTTC. It codes for CASSQDAVSAYEQYF.

In regard to this clonotype: The final CDR3 position lacks the conserved phenylalanine or tryptophan, pointing to a likely read error. The chain has TRBV10-3 and TRBJ1-6, with D perhaps matching TRBD1 (5 bases). Germline loops: CDR1 ENHRY, CDR2 SYGVKD. V lost 2 bases and J 9 bases, leaving 14 bases between the germline ends. This CDR3 has 15 amino acids. The chain's CDR3 is CAISESGRGGSPLHL. Here the CDR3 DNA reads TGTGCCATCAGTGAGAGTGGAAGGGGTGGTTCACCCCTCCACCTT.